The present T cell receptor (beta chain) was sequenced within a study of T cells in Graves' hyperthyroidism and ophthalmopathy (dated by TCRdb to about 2019). Turning to the overall study: To identify TCR V-J signatures that set the groups apart, the researchers used a discovery cohort of 100 patients, made up of roughly 40 with Graves' ophthalmopathy and approximately 57 with stable Graves' hyperthyroidism. Whether ophthalmopathy could be predicted prospectively was tested in an independent validation cohort made up of under 20 hyperthyroidism patients plus 17 patients who later progressed to ophthalmopathy. For training and testing, the roughly 97 patients in the discovery cohort were randomly divided in a 7:3 ratio. Thyroid tissue and blood T-cell repertoires from roughly 6 Graves' hyperthyroidism patients were also compared in the study. According to the paper, TCR Vbeta CDR3 sequencing was carried out on over 130 peripheral blood samples, which came from more than 40 ophthalmopathy, 80 or so hyperthyroidism and some 17 progressor patients. After blood sampling, hyperthyroidism patients were treated with methimazole at a starting dose of 30 mg daily, and ophthalmopathy patients were treated with high-dose intravenous methylprednisolone. Study-wide conclusions, independent of this receptor: Most expanded thyroid clonotypes (frequency above 0.001) were also detected in blood, a finding suggesting that blood repertoires may reflect thyroid immune responses. In validation, the model predicted progression to ophthalmopathy with approximately 70% sensitivity and about 72% specificity, a median of approximately 6.5 months before onset. Ophthalmopathy was separated from stable hyperthyroidism by a 13 V-J signature model, with over 85% sensitivity and about 81% specificity obtained in cross-validation and 80%/75% obtained in testing. Sample size was not statistically predetermined, and investigators were not blinded to group allocation.

This clonotype was seen many times. Its binding antigen is unknown. Qualities for individual bases were not recorded, and no much larger clone is one base off. The study excluded patients with uncontrolled infections, other autoimmune diseases, pregnancy or lactation. Diagnoses relied on clinical symptoms, serum thyroxine and TRAb, thyroid ultrasound and orbital computed tomography. Total RNA was extracted with Trizol reagent, and quality was checked on an Agilent 2100 Bioanalyzer. The CDR3 has 15 amino acids, counting the end cysteine and phenylalanine. Here the CDR3 DNA is all that survives: 45 bases in frame from base 1. Trimming takes 3 bases from V and 3 bases from J, and the germline ends sit 14 bases apart. The TCR beta CDR3 regions were amplified from the RNA transcripts. The first round of RT-PCR for the TCR CDR3 was performed with the HTBI primer set and the Qiagen OneStep RT-PCR kit. A second multiplex PCR round built the libraries, followed by size selection and purification. The libraries were sequenced on an Illumina HiSeq2000 using paired-end 100 bp reads. As for the authors' bioinformatics: SOAPnuke was used to process the raw data, with reads discarded if the reads contained adapters or uncalled bases, had a mean Phred below 15, or lacked an exact constant-primer or identifier match. COPE v1.2.5 was used to merge the high-quality paired reads, and each unique nucleotide sequence was defined as a clonotype. MiTCR v1.1 was used to align the clonotypes against IMGT TRBV, TRBD and TRBJ reference segments. Analysis was restricted to V-J combinations with a frequency above 0.0001, which covered 99% to 99.2% of repertoires. The TCS score was defined as F50 (clonal expansion) divided by E x V (chaos), with BLOSUM62-based TCRdist calculated between CDR3 peptides within each V-J. Welch's t-statistics and random forest reduced roughly 500 V-J features to around 14, which were used in a naive Bayes classifier (R e1071). Thyroid-blood repertoire similarity was quantified with the Morisita-Horn index. TCRdb handled the public reads itself, with Q25 trimming in fastp and clone calling in MiXCR, and kept productive beta chains. All rows with the same CDR3 protein become a single entry with the most common DNA and genes. TCRdb assigned the V and J calls; the authors' analysis was not used. The sample table holds 500,000 to 600,000 distinct CDR3 sequences, of which 46% were seen once. The ten largest clones add up to 15% to 20% of the sample.

Sequencing used peripheral blood or thyroid tissue (not recorded which). The origin of this receptor is an adult woman with Graves' disease, either hyperthyroidism or ophthalmopathy (not recorded which). Rearrangement joined TRBV12-3 or TRBV12-4 to TRBJ1-2, with the D gene call left open. In nucleotide form, the sequence is TGTGCCAGCAGTTTTACTGCCGGTTTCGACTATGGCTACACCTTC. Its amino acids are CASSFTAGFDYGYTF.